The 2 T cell receptor beta chains listed next were all sequenced from one sample in a study of cytomegalovirus exposure and HLA in healthy donors (dated 2017 in TCRdb). The library was produced with the immunoSEQ multiplex PCR assay. For the multiplex PCR, a mixture combining 60 forward primers for TCR Vbeta segments and 13 reverse primers for TCR Jbeta segments was used. The clones in this table, taken by TCRdb from immuneACCESS, are in-frame only. Not every clone is retained; where verified, under half of the shortfall comes from an unresolved V gene, and the cause of the rest is unknown. The sample profile shows roughly 100,000 clones; around three quarters of them were found once. 4% of the sample is held by the ten biggest clonotypes. Input material: PBMCs. The receptor source for this set is a middle-aged man in good health and CMV-seropositive.

The chain joins TRBV29-1 to TRBJ1-1; no firm D call. The germline CDR1 and CDR2 sequences are SQVTM and ANQGSEA. This CDR3 contains 12 residues. Here the CDR3 DNA reads TGCAGTGCTTCCCCCGGGTGGACTGAAGCTTTCTTT. Residues: CSASPGWTEAFF.

This chain links TRBV15 with TRBJ2-1; perhaps TRBD1 as D (6 bases). V was pared by 2 bases and J by 7 bases, with 9 bases between. The CDR3 is 13 amino acids. The V gene's germline CDR1 is LNHNV and CDR2 YYDKDF (reference sequence). CDR3 DNA sequence: TGTGCCACCAGCAGAAAACAGGGTAATGAGCAGTTCTTC. It encodes CATSRKQGNEQFF.